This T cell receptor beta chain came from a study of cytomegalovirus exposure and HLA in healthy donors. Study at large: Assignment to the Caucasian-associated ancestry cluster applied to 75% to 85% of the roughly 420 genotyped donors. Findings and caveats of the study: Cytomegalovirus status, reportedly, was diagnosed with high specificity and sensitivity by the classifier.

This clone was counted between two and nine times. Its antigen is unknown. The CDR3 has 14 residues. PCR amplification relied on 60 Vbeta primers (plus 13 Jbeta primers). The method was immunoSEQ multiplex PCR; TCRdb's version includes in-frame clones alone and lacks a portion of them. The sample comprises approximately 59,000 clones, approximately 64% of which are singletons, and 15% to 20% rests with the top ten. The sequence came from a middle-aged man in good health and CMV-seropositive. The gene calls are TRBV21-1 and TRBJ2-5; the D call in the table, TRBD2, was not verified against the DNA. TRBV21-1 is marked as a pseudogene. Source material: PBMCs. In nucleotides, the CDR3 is TGTGCCAGCAGCACGAGCGGGAGAGTAGAGACCCAGTACTTC. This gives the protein CASSTSGRVETQYF.